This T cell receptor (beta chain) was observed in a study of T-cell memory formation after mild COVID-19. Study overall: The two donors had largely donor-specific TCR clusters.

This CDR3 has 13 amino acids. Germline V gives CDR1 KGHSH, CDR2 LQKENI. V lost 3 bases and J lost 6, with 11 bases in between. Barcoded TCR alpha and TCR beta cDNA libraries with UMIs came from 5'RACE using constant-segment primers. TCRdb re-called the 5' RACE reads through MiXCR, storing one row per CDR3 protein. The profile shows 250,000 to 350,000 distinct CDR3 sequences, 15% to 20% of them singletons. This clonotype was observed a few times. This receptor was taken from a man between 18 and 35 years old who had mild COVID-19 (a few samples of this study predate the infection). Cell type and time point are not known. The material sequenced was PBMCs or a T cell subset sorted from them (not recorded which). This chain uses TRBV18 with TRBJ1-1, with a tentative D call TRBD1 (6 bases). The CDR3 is CASSPGHEAEAFF. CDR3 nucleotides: TGTGCCAGCTCACCGGGACATGAGGCTGAAGCTTTCTTT.